These T cell receptor beta chains were read from a single sample in a study of Ad26.COV2.S vaccination and SARS-CoV-2 variants. Produced via immunoSEQ multiplex PCR; TCRdb's table is partial and in-frame only. Here the sample spans about 350,000 clones, approximately 90% being singletons. Material: peripheral blood, obtained in a trial of Ad26.COV2.S vaccine versus placebo. These receptors all come from a person aged 18 to 59 who received the Ad26.COV2.S COVID-19 vaccine or a placebo. Each CDR3 is given without its conserved first and last residue.

>TRBV27
ASSLMGNQPQH
>TRBV29-1
SVELVANTGELF
>TRBV3-1/TRBV3-2
ASSQFRDNYYGYT
>TRBV5-1
ASSLVQGPNTGELF
>TRBV6-1
ASSEGTGLYGYT
>TRBV30
AWGLGHSGNTIY
>TRBV14
ASSQNGYGYT
>TRBV2
ASRAGVGQEGYT
>TRBV7-2
ASSLASAGGSTDTQY
>TRBV5-6
ASSFYATRANNEQF
>TRBV11-2
ASSPRDFTYEQY
>TRBV14
ASSQDLSSGNNEQF
>TRBV6-6
ASSYSGVGTDTQY
>TRBV3-1/TRBV3-2
ASSQVGTMYGYT
>TRBV7-9
ASSLGAENTEAF
>TRBV27
ASSWRAELYNEQF
>TRBV2
ASRDRGLDIQY
>TRBV19
ASSIKWGRGHGYT
>TRBV5-1
ASSRSGSGMGYEQY
>TRBV24-1
ATSDSRRAPTDTQY
>TRBV2
ASIDRQGHTDTQY
>TRBV9
ASTAGTGGFGYT
>TRBV2
ASNPTSFYGYT
>TRBV6-6
ASSYSGLGTYEQY
>TRBV5-1
ASSLAAPGGYEQY
>TRBV5-1
ASSLGLGQGIVTQY
>TRBV21-1
ASSKVGQDNEQF
>TRBV6-1
ASSEVRGRVNEKLF
>TRBV5-4
ASSRTGGNTEAF
>TRBV7-3
ASSLTAENSPLH
>TRBV4-2
ASSQVLMGVSTGELF
>TRBV3-1/TRBV3-2
ASSRWDRPQETQY
>TRBV18
ASSPTGEVYGYT
>TRBV5-1
ASSLGHESYNEQF
>TRBV6-6
ASSYSSGVYGYT
>TRBV3-1/TRBV3-2
ASSPRGSYNSPLH
>TRBV28
ASTQGETQY
>TRBV19
ASNYWGLSTEAF
>TRBV28
ASRTGGQVEQF
>TRBV6-5
ATGRGKDNEQF
>TRBV5-1
ASSLVGGQNLYEQY
>TRBV18
ASSSSDRRETQY
>TRBV6-1
ASSEARRTSGNTIY
>TRBV19
ARCRGQNEQY
>TRBV7-2
ASSLSGGQETQY
>TRBV5-1
ASSADGVAAF
>TRBV29-1
SVVMDEGQPQH
>TRBV4-1
ASSQQPGLGRGGELF
>TRBV5-4
ASRDGRGEDEQY
>TRBV7-9
ASNRGMNTEAF
>TRBV6-5
ASSYTDRGSYNEQF
>TRBV7-3
ASSKSPGSNEQF